Each of the 5 T cell receptor beta chains below was sequenced from the same sample in a study of CD8 T cells in Susac syndrome. RNA in amounts of 0.5 to 1 ug was reverse transcribed with random hexamers. TCRdb analysed the immunoSEQ multiplex PCR reads with MiXCR anew, one entry per CDR3 protein. The sample contains about 150,000 distinct CDR3 sequences, approximately 94% of which appear only once. The sequencing sample was made of CD8+ T cells from PBMCs. These receptors were collected from a human donor with multiple sclerosis.

This clonotype came up once. V is TRBV7-9 and J is TRBJ1-1, with a possible D match to TRBD1 (5 bases). Germline assignment: CDR1 SEHNR and CDR2 FQNEAQ (reference sequence). CDR3 length: 15 residues. V was clipped by 4 bases and J by 0 bases, with 12 bases between them. CDR3: CASSYPQGVNTEAFF. CDR3 nucleotide sequence: TGTGCCAGCAGCTACCCTCAGGGAGTGAACACTGAAGCTTTCTTT.

The gene calls are TRBV15 and TRBJ1-5, with a weak D call TRBD1 (5 bases). The germline V and J ends were trimmed by 5 bases and 2 bases, with 19 bases remaining between them. CDR1 is LNHNV, CDR2 YYDKDF, per germline (reference sequence). This CDR3 has 17 amino acids. The CDR3 sequence is CATSWNVQGFGNQPQHF. In DNA, the CDR3 is TGTGCCACCAGCTGGAATGTTCAGGGATTCGGCAATCAGCCCCAGCATTTT.

V usage is TRBV24-1 and J usage is TRBJ2-1; no clear D gene. Germline V lookup: CDR1 KGHDR, CDR2 SFDVKD. Between the trimmed V and J ends, which lost 5 bases and 4 bases, there was a span of 14 bases. The CDR3 loop spans 15 amino acids. This chain's CDR3 is CATSGVGGPYNEQFF. As DNA, the CDR3 is TGTGCCACCAGTGGGGTGGGCGGACCATACAATGAGCAGTTCTTC.

The gene calls are TRBV7-9 and TRBJ2-2; 7 nucleotides match TRBD1. V trimming: 2 bases; J trimming: 4 bases; junction bases outside the gene matches: 7. Germline assignment: CDR1 SEHNR and CDR2 FQNEAQ (reference sequence). CDR3 length equals 16 residues. In nucleotides, the CDR3 is TGTGCCAGCAGCTTACCGACAGGGTGGGCCACCGGGGAGCTGTTTTTT. Its translation: CASSLPTGWATGELFF.

The chain uses TRBV12-3 or TRBV12-4 and TRBJ1-1; D is possibly TRBD1 (5 bases). V was shortened by 5 bases and J by 1 base, with 11 bases between the two germline ends. This CDR3 contains 14 residues. The CDR3 here is CASSTGTRNTEAFF. Written as DNA, the CDR3 is TGTGCCAGCAGTACCGGGACTCGGAACACTGAAGCTTTCTTT.